This T cell receptor beta chain is drawn from a study of immune characterization of retroperitoneal liposarcoma. Germline-derived CDR1 and CDR2 are SGHVS and FNYEAQ. The length of the CDR3 is 16 residues. V was cut by 5 bases and J by 10 bases, with 24 bases left in between. In TCRdb, the PCR reads were re-called with MiXCR into one record per CDR3 protein. The table lists roughly 3,000 distinct CDR3 sequences, about 46% of them singletons. This chain uses TRBV7-6 with TRBJ2-1; a possible D gene is TRBD1 (5 bases). Sequences were obtained from tumor tissue. The receptor was isolated from a male donor with retroperitoneal liposarcoma. The CDR3 protein is CASSPQMAGFSYEQFF. CDR3 sequence (DNA): TGTGCCAGCAGCCCGCAGATGGCAGGGTTCTCCTACGAGCAGTTCTTC.